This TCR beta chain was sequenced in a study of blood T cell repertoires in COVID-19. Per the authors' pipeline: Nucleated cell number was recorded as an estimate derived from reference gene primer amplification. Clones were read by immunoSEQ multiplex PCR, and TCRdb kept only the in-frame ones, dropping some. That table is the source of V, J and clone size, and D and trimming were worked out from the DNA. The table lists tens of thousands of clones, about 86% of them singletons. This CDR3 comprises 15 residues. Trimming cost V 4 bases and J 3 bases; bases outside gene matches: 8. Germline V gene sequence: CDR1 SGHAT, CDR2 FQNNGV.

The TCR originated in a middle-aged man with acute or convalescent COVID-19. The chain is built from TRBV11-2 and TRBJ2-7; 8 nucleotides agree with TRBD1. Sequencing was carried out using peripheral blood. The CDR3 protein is CASSSGVGQGYEQYF. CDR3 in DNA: TGTGCCAGCAGCTCGGGAGTCGGACAGGGCTACGAGCAGTACTTC. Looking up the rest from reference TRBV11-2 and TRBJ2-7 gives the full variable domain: EAGVAQSPRYKIIEKRQSVAFWCNPISGHATLYWYQQILGQGPKLLIQFQNNGVVDDSQLPKDRFSAERLKGVDSTLKIQPAKLEDSAVYLCASSSGVGQGYEQYFGPGTRLTVT.